One sample yielded the 32 T cell receptor beta chains listed below, sequenced in a study of regulatory T cells in long-lasting Graves disease. Time point meaning: newly diagnosed GD, antithyroid drugs for less than 3 months. With RNA extracted from PBMCs as input, the TCR library was made. Arm-PCR of CDR3 regions and iRepertoire HTBI primers were the basis on which TCR beta libraries were built. TCRdb itself ran the multiplex PCR reads through MiXCR, one entry per CDR3 protein. This sample yields fewer than 500,000 distinct CDR3 sequences, of which 15% to 20% are seen a single time; 12% belongs to the top ten. The sample also formed part of further work on T cells in Graves' hyperthyroidism and ophthalmopathy.

The source material was peripheral blood mononuclear cells (PBMCs), sampled at new diagnosis, from a patient treated with antithyroid drugs. The receptors were gathered from a man aged 35 to 55 with Graves disease.

This clonotype has ten or more counts. The V and J genes are TRBV6-1 and TRBJ2-1; 9 bases are a match to TRBD1. CDR1 is MNHNS, CDR2 SASEGT, per germline. J was trimmed by 7 bases and V by 3 bases; bases with no gene match: 7. This CDR3 has 15 amino acids. In DNA form, the CDR3 reads TGTGCCAGCAGTGAGCGACAGGGGGGAGGGAATGAGCAGTTCTTC. It translates to CASSERQGGGNEQFF.

This clonotype was found many times. The V call is TRBV5-1, the J call TRBJ1-1; TRBD1 is a possible D gene (6 bases). Per the germline V gene, CDR1 is SGHRS and CDR2 is YFSETQ. The CDR3 has 15 amino acids. V lost 4 bases and J lost 1, with 14 bases in between. The CDR3 here is CASSGRQETNTEAFF. Here the CDR3 DNA reads TGCGCCAGCAGCGGACGACAGGAGACGAACACTGAAGCTTTCTTT.

This clonotype has at least ten counts. The gene calls are TRBV2 and TRBJ2-3; 11 bases are shared with TRBD2. The germline V gene has CDR1 SNHLY and CDR2 FYNNEI. V shed 4 bases and J 7 bases; nucleotides not matched to a gene: 10. This CDR3 comprises 16 residues. CDR3 bases: TGTGCCAGCAGTGGACAGCGGACTAGCGGGCTACATACGCAGTATTTT. This translates into CASSGQRTSGLHTQYF. The complete variable domain, with remaining parts taken from reference TRBV2 and TRBJ2-3, reads EPEVTQTPSHQVTQMGQEVILRCVPISNHLYFYWYRQILGQKVEFLVSFYNNEISEKSEIFDDQFSVERPDGSNFTLKIRSTKLEDSAMYFCASSGQRTSGLHTQYFGPGTRLTVL.

The V gene is TRBV7-9, the J gene TRBJ2-7; 12 positions agree with TRBD2. The ends lost 4 bases at V and 5 bases at J; junction bases unmatched: 12. Germline lookup yields CDR1 SEHNR and CDR2 FQNEAQ (reference sequence). There are 17 residues in the CDR3. The CDR3 DNA reads TGTGCCAGCAGCTCGCCCCCTTGGACTAGCGGGGTGAACGAGCAGTACTTC. Translating it yields CASSSPPWTSGVNEQYF.

About this clonotype: One base away lies a much larger clone, so this may be a sequencing read error. The chain employs TRBV28 and TRBJ2-7; D perhaps matches TRBD2 (6 bases). The CDR3 has 14 residues. V was trimmed by 6 bases and J by 5 bases, leaving 17 bases between them. Germline loops: CDR1 MDHEN, CDR2 SYDVKM. The chain's CDR3 is CASSCTGTGDEQYF. The CDR3 DNA sequence: TGTGCCAGCAGCTGCACAGGCACGGGGGACGAGCAGTACTTC.

The sample holds many counts of this clonotype. The rearrangement uses TRBV7-9 and TRBJ2-1; 8 positions agree with TRBD2. CDR1 is SEHNR, CDR2 FQNEAQ, per germline (reference sequence). With V trimmed by 3 bases and J by 8 bases, 9 bases remained unmatched. CDR3 size: 15 residues. CDR3 bases: TGTGCCAGCAGCTTCCCCGGGGGGGCTAAGGATGAGCAGTTCTTC. This encodes CASSFPGGAKDEQFF.

This clonotype was observed at least ten times. The J gene is TRBJ2-1, the V gene TRBV5-1, with 10 bases fitting TRBD2. With V trimmed by 5 bases and J by 9 bases, 5 bases remained unmatched. Germline CDR1 SGHRS, CDR2 YFSETQ. This CDR3 has 13 amino acids. The CDR3 loop reads CASSTSGTAEQFF. DNA of the CDR3: TGCGCCAGCAGTACTAGCGGGACTGCTGAGCAGTTCTTC.

The chain has TRBV2 and TRBJ2-7, with TRBD1 matching 8 bases. V was pared by 5 bases and J by 3 bases, with 3 bases of the junction left unmatched. The CDR3 is 13 residues long. The V gene's germline CDR1 is SNHLY and CDR2 FYNNEI. CDR3 DNA sequence: TGTGCCAGCAGTATAGGACAGGGCTACGAGCAGTACTTC. This codes for CASSIGQGYEQYF.

Many counts were recorded for this clonotype. The rearrangement joins TRBV7-8 to TRBJ2-7; D ambiguous. The V end was cut by 1 base, the J end by 0 bases, with 10 bases between. This CDR3 contains 15 residues. Germline CDR1 SGHVS, CDR2 FQNEAQ. For the CDR3, the DNA is TGTGCCAGCAGCTTAGGTTCTCTGGACTCCTACGAGCAGTACTTC. Its translation: CASSLGSLDSYEQYF.

This clonotype was counted at least ten times. The chain recombines TRBV3-1 with TRBJ2-7; 11 nucleotides agree with TRBD2. Germline-derived CDR1 and CDR2 are LGHDT and YNNKEL (reference sequence). The V gene end was trimmed by 4 bases and the J gene end by 6 bases; junction bases not matched to a gene: 11. CDR3 length: 16 residues. This CDR3 is CASSPFIAGGPGEQYF. Written as DNA, the CDR3 is TGTGCCAGCAGCCCGTTTATAGCGGGAGGGCCGGGCGAGCAGTACTTC.

CDR3 sequence reads: CASSYSYSATNEQFF. The CDR3 DNA sequence: TGTGCCAGCAGTTACTCGTATAGCGCCACAAATGAGCAGTTCTTC. The V and J genes are TRBV6-2 or TRBV6-3 and TRBJ2-1, with D perhaps matching TRBD2 (5 bases). Germline values: CDR1 MNHEY, CDR2 SVGEGT. V was cut by 0 bases and J by 7 bases, with 13 bases left in between. The CDR3 has 15 residues.

Concerning this clonotype: One end of the junction does not line up with germline, which may come from a read error. The chain is built from TRBV12-5 and TRBJ2-3, with 10 bases fitting TRBD2. The CDR3 covers 14 residues. The germline V gene encodes CDR1 LGHNT and CDR2 FRNRAP. CDR3 loop: CASGFPGLADRSNF. CDR3 in DNA: TGTGCTAGTGGTTTTCCAGGACTAGCGGACCGATCGAATTTT.

This clonotype was detected a few times. The rearrangement uses TRBV5-1 and TRBJ2-7, with D uncertain. This CDR3 contains 13 residues. The V and J ends lost 7 bases and 1 base respectively, with 12 bases between them. CDR1 is SGHRS and CDR2 is YFSETQ in the germline V gene. The CDR3 spells CASRLDRSYEQYF. The DNA for the CDR3 is TGCGCCAGCCGGCTGGACCGTTCCTACGAGCAGTACTTC.

This clonotype was recorded at least ten times. The chain links TRBV5-1 to TRBJ2-1; D might be TRBD1 or TRBD2, each matching 6 bases. The CDR3 sequence is 15 residues long. In germline, CDR1 is SGHRS, CDR2 YFSETQ. Trimming cost V 4 bases and J 7 bases, with 18 bases left between them. CDR3 sequence (DNA): TGCGCCAGCAGCCCGGGGCTTAGGGGGGCAAATGAGCAGTTCTTC. Its protein product is CASSPGLRGANEQFF.

This clonotype was recorded at least ten times. The genes are TRBV6-5 and TRBJ2-3, with D unclear. Germline V lookup: CDR1 MNHEY, CDR2 SVGAGI. The CDR3 totals 15 residues. The V end lost 2 bases, the J end lost 3 bases, and 12 bases lay between the germline ends. CDR3: CASSYGMGSTDTQYF. The CDR3 bases are TGTGCCAGCAGTTACGGTATGGGGTCGACAGATACGCAGTATTTT.

This clonotype showed up many times. The V call is TRBV11-2, the J call TRBJ1-3, with unresolved D. This CDR3 comprises 14 residues. From germline, CDR1 is SGHAT and CDR2 FQNNGV. Trimming shortened V by 5 bases and J by 3 bases, and 11 bases separated the two germline ends. CDR3 region: CASSQQRGGNTIYF. Here the CDR3 DNA reads TGTGCCAGCAGCCAACAGAGAGGTGGAAACACCATATATTTT.

The chain uses TRBV11-2 and TRBJ2-2; 7 nucleotides line up with TRBD1. Germline CDR1 reads SGHAT; CDR2 reads FQNNGV. This CDR3 region has 13 residues. V dropped 4 bases and J dropped 6; count of bases not matched to a gene: 2. Here the CDR3 DNA reads TGTGCCAGCAGCTCCGACAGGGCCGGGGAGCTGTTTTTT. This gives the protein CASSSDRAGELFF.

Turning to this clonotype: A much larger clonotype is one base distant, so this may be a read error. J is TRBJ2-5 and V is TRBV7-3; the D is unclear. The CDR3 is 15 amino acids. The germline V and J ends were trimmed by 3 bases and 2 bases, with 13 bases remaining between them. Germline V CDR1 and CDR2: SGHTA, FQGTGA. CDR3 nucleotide sequence: TGTGCCAGCAGCTTGATTGGCAACACTCAAGAGACCCAGTACTTC. Protein sequence: CASSLIGNTQETQYF.

This clonotype appeared many times. V usage is TRBV2 and J usage is TRBJ2-1; unclear D gene. Per germline, CDR1 SNHLY and CDR2 FYNNEI. CDR3 length equals 12 residues. Trimming removed 6 bases at V and 7 bases at J, with 10 bases between. CDR3 coding DNA: TGTGCCAGCAGGCAGATGAGGAATGAGCAGTTCTTC. Translated: CASRQMRNEQFF.

This clonotype was detected ten times or more. The chain carries TRBV7-8 and TRBJ1-2; TRBD1 might be the D (6 bases). Germline assignment: CDR1 SGHVS and CDR2 FQNEAQ. The CDR3 sequence is 13 residues long. The V end was cut by 3 bases, the J end by 4 bases, with 9 bases between. CDR3 DNA: TGTGCCAGCAGCTTGGGGGGGGCCTATGGCTACACCTTC. Translation: CASSLGGAYGYTF.

This clonotype was counted only a few times. The rearrangement joins TRBV18 to TRBJ2-5; 11 bases align to TRBD1. J lost 3 bases, V lost 6 bases, and 6 bases had no gene match. The V gene's germline CDR1 is KGHSH and CDR2 LQKENI. CDR3 length: 15 amino acids. The chain's CDR3 is CASSTGQGAKETQYF. The CDR3 DNA follows: TGTGCCAGCTCCACAGGACAGGGGGCTAAAGAGACCCAGTACTTC.

The rearrangement uses TRBV11-1 and TRBJ1-2, with TRBD1 identical over 7 bases. V gave up 1 base and J gave up 4 bases; unmatched junction bases: 15. The CDR3 has 18 residues. The V gene's germline CDR1 is SGHAT and CDR2 FQDESV (reference sequence). The CDR3 bases are TGTGCCAGCAGCTTAGAATGGACAGGAGGGGGCCGCGGCTATGGCTACACCTTC. Translation: CASSLEWTGGGRGYGYTF.

The chain uses TRBV30 and TRBJ2-4; 7 positions match TRBD1. Germline CDR1 GTSNPN, CDR2 SVGIG (reference sequence). The V segment lost 7 bases and the J segment 0 bases; nucleotides outside the gene matches: 6. This CDR3 contains 14 residues. The CDR3 region is CASRQGLAKNIQYF. As DNA, the CDR3 is TGTGCCTCCCGACAGGGCCTAGCCAAAAACATTCAGTACTTC. Using reference TRBV30 and TRBJ2-4 for the parts outside the CDR3, the full variable domain is SQTIHQWPATLVQPVGSPLSLECTVEGTSNPNLYWYRQAAGRGLQLLFYSVGIGQISSEVPQNLSASRPQDRQFILSSKKLLLSDSGFYLCASRQGLAKNIQYFGAGTRLSVL.

This clonotype was counted ten times or more. The V gene is TRBV28, the J gene TRBJ2-7; D is uncertain. There are 14 residues in the CDR3. Trimming pared 3 bases from V and 1 base from J, leaving 10 bases between. The germline gives CDR1 MDHEN, CDR2 SYDVKM. CDR3 DNA: TGTGCCAGCAGTTTTCGATGGGGTTCCTACGAGCAGTACTTC. This gives the protein CASSFRWGSYEQYF.

This chain uses TRBV15 with TRBJ2-3; 12 positions match TRBD2. CDR3 length: 16 amino acids. V lost 3 bases, J lost 2 bases, and 3 bases stayed unmatched. Germline V CDR1 and CDR2: LNHNV, YYDKDF (reference sequence). CDR3 sequence: CATSSGTSGFTDTQYF. The CDR3 region has the DNA TGTGCCACCAGCAGTGGGACTAGCGGGTTCACAGATACGCAGTATTTT.

This clonotype was detected a few times. This chain connects TRBV18 to TRBJ2-3, with 13 bases that match TRBD2. The V segment lost 3 bases and the J segment 7 bases; nucleotides outside the gene matches: 10. The CDR3 has 17 amino acids. From germline, CDR1 is KGHSH and CDR2 LQKENI. CDR3 nucleotides: TGTGCCAGCTCACCTACCGGGACTAGCGGGATGGGAAATACGCAGTATTTT. It yields the protein CASSPTGTSGMGNTQYF.

This clonotype was seen repeatedly, ten times or more. J is TRBJ2-7 and V is TRBV11-2; TRBD1 aligns across 11 bases. With 1 base clipped from V and 2 bases from J, the junction kept 1 base outside the gene matches. This CDR3 region has 15 residues. Germline CDR1 SGHAT, CDR2 FQNNGV. The CDR3 is CASSLVGQGAYEQYF. CDR3 bases: TGTGCCAGCAGCTTAGTGGGACAGGGGGCCTACGAGCAGTACTTC. Supplemented by reference TRBV11-2 and TRBJ2-7, the full variable domain reads EAGVAQSPRYKIIEKRQSVAFWCNPISGHATLYWYQQILGQGPKLLIQFQNNGVVDDSQLPKDRFSAERLKGVDSTLKIQPAKLEDSAVYLCASSLVGQGAYEQYFGPGTRLTVT.

In DNA form, the CDR3 reads TGTGCCAGTAGCGACAGTACCCTAGCCAAAAACATTCAGTACTTC. This gives the protein CASSDSTLAKNIQYF. This chain uses TRBV19 with TRBJ2-4, with D perhaps matching TRBD1 (5 bases). In germline, CDR1 is LNHDA, CDR2 SQIVND (reference sequence). Trimming took off 6 bases at V and 0 bases at J, with 12 bases between the two ends. CDR3 length: 15 amino acids.

This rearrangement joins TRBV9 to TRBJ2-3; TRBD2 agrees at 11 bases. The V and J ends lost 4 bases and 2 bases, in that order; junction bases with no gene match: 6. This CDR3 spans 16 amino acids. CDR1 is SGDLS and CDR2 is YYNGEE in the germline V gene. This CDR3 reads CASSTRLAGFTDTQYF. The CDR3 nucleotides are TGTGCCAGCAGCACCAGACTAGCGGGGTTCACAGATACGCAGTATTTT.

The V and J genes are TRBV13 and TRBJ2-3; 9 positions agree with TRBD1. Unmatched junction bases numbered 14, after V lost 5 bases and J lost 8 bases. Germline V gives CDR1 PRHDT, CDR2 FYEKMQ (reference sequence). The CDR3 totals 16 residues. The CDR3 DNA follows: TGTGCCAGCAGCACGACAGGGGGAAAAGTTTTTGGTACGCAGTATTTT. It yields the protein CASSTTGGKVFGTQYF.

This clonotype was recorded many times. This chain uses TRBV28 with TRBJ1-5; 9 positions agree with TRBD1. This CDR3 contains 15 residues. Germline CDR1 MDHEN, CDR2 SYDVKM. V shed 6 bases and J 6 bases; nucleotides not matched to a gene: 9. Written as DNA, the CDR3 is TGTGCCAGCAGGCCGAATACAGGGGGCGGTCAGCCCCAGCATTTT. This gives the protein CASRPNTGGGQPQHF.

This chain uses TRBV14 with TRBJ2-7; 10 nucleotides align to TRBD1. The CDR3 runs 15 residues. J was trimmed by 3 bases and V by 4 bases; bases with no gene match: 6. Germline loops: CDR1 SGHDN, CDR2 FVKESK. In DNA, the CDR3 is TGTGCCAGCAGCCTAGGGACAGGGGCTTACTACGAGCAGTACTTC. Its protein is CASSLGTGAYYEQYF.